This T cell receptor beta chain was observed in a study of cytomegalovirus exposure and HLA in healthy donors. The germline CDR1 and CDR2 sequences are MDHEN and SYDVKM. The V segment lost 5 bases and the J segment 7 bases; nucleotides outside the gene matches: 13. The CDR3 totals 15 residues. A word on this clone: What it binds is not known.

Overall study results and limits: It was found in a later analysis that first-cohort TCR clusters tended to co-occur in the 95 to 150 validation repertoires. Many donors shared some public TCRs, even though most TCR sequences were rare. As was reported, the classifier diagnosed cytomegalovirus status with high specificity and sensitivity.

Sequencing was performed with immunoSEQ multiplex PCR; in TCRdb, only in-frame clones are kept and a portion is missing. The sample has more than 300,000 clones, 75% to 90% seen once. Sequencing input: PBMCs. The rearrangement uses TRBV28 and TRBJ1-2; 7 positions agree with TRBD1. The sequence came from a woman aged 18-35 years in good health and CMV-seronegative. The CDR3 nucleotides are TGTGCCAGCAGTCTACCGAGGGGGCTCTTAATTGGCTACACCTTC. This gives the protein CASSLPRGLLIGYTF.